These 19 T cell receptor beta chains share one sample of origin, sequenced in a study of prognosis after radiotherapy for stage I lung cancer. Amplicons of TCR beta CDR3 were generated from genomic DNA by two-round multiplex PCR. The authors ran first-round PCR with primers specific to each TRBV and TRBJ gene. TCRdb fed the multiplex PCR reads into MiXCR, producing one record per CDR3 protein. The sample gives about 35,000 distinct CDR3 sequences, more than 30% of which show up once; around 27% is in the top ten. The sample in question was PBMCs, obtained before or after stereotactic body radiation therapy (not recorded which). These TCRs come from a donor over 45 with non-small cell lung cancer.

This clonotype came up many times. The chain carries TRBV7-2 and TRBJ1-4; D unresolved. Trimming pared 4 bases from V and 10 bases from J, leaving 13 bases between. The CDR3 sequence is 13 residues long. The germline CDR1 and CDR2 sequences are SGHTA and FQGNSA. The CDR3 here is CASSSHGVGKLFF. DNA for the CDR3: TGTGCCAGCAGCTCCCACGGGGTGGGAAAACTGTTTTTT.

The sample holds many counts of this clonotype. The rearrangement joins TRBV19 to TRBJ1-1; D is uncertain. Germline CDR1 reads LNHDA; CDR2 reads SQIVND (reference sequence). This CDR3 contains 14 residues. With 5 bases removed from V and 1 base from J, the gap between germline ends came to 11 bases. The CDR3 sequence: CASSPWGANTEAFF. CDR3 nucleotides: TGTGCCAGTAGTCCCTGGGGAGCGAACACTGAAGCTTTCTTT.

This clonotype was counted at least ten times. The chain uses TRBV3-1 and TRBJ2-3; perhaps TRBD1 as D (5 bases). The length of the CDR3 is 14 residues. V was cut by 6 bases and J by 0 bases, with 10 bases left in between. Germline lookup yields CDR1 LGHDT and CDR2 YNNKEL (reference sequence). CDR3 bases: TGTGCCAGCAGAGACAGCGCTAGCACAGATACGCAGTATTTT. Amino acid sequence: CASRDSASTDTQYF.

The CDR3 sequence: CASSRLGTRVGYTF. CDR3 in DNA: TGTGCCAGCAGCAGACTCGGGACCCGAGTTGGCTACACCTTC. The V gene is TRBV11-2, the J gene TRBJ1-2; weak D call: TRBD1 (5 bases). Trimming took 5 bases from V and 7 from J, leaving 17 bases between them. The CDR3 is made up of 14 amino acids. The germline V gene encodes CDR1 SGHAT and CDR2 FQNNGV.

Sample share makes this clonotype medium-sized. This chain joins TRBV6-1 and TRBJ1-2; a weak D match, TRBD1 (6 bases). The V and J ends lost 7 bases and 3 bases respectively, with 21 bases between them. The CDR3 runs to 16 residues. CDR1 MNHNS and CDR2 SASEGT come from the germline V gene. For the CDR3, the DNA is TGTGCCAGCATTTCTCGACAGGTCCGAGGGGACTATGGCTACACCTTC. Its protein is CASISRQVRGDYGYTF.

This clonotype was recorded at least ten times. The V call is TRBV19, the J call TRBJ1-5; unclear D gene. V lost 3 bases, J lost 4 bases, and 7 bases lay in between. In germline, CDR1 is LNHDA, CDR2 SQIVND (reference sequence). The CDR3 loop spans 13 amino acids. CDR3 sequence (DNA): TGTGCCAGTAGTATCAAAGGTAATCAGCCCCAGCATTTT. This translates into CASSIKGNQPQHF.

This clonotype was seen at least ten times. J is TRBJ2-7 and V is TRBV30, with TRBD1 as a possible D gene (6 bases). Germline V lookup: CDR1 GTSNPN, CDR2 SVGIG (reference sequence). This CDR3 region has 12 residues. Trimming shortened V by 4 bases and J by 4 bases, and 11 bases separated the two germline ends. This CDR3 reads CAWNTDRYEQYF. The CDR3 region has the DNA TGTGCCTGGAATACCGACAGGTACGAGCAGTACTTC.

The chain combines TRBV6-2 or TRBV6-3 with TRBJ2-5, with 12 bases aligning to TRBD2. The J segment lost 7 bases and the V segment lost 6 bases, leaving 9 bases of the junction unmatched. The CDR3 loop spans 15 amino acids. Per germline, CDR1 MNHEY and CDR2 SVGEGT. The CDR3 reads CASSHPSGGARTQYF. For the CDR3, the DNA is TGTGCCAGCAGCCATCCTAGCGGGGGGGCCAGGACCCAGTACTTC.

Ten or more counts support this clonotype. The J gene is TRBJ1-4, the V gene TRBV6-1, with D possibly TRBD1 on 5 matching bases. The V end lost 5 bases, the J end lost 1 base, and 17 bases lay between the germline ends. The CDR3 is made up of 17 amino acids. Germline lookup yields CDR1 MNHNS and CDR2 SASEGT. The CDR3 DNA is TGTGCCAGCAGTCTCAAGCGGGGGGAAGGAACTAATGAAAAACTGTTTTTT. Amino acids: CASSLKRGEGTNEKLFF.

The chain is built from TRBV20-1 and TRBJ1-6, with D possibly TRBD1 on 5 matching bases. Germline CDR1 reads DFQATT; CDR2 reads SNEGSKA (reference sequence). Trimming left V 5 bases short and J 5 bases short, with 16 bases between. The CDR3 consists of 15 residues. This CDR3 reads CSALRAGTNNSPLHF. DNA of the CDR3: TGCAGTGCTCTTAGGGCCGGGACGAATAATTCACCCCTCCACTTT.

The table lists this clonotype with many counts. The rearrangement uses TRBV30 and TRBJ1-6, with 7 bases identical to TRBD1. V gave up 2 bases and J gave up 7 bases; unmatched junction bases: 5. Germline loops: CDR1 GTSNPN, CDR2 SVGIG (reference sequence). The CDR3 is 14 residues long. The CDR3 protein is CAWSMTGLNSPLHF. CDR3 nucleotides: TGTGCCTGGAGTATGACAGGGTTAAATTCACCCCTCCACTTT.

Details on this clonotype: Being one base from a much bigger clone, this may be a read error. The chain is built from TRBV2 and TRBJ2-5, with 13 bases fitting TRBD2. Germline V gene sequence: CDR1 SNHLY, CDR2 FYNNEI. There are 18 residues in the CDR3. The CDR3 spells CDSSTPRTSGGYQETQYF. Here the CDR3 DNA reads TGTGACAGCAGCACACCTCGGACTAGCGGGGGATACCAAGAGACCCAGTACTTC.

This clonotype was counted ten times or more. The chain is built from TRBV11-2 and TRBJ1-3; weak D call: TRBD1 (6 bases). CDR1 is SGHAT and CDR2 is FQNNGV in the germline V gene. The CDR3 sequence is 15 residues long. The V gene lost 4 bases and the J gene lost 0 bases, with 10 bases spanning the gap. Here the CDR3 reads CASSSTGVSGNTIYF. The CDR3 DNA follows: TGTGCCAGCAGCTCGACAGGAGTCTCTGGAAACACCATATATTTT. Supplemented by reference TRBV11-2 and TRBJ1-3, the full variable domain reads EAGVAQSPRYKIIEKRQSVAFWCNPISGHATLYWYQQILGQGPKLLIQFQNNGVVDDSQLPKDRFSAERLKGVDSTLKIQPAKLEDSAVYLCASSSTGVSGNTIYFGEGSWLTVV.

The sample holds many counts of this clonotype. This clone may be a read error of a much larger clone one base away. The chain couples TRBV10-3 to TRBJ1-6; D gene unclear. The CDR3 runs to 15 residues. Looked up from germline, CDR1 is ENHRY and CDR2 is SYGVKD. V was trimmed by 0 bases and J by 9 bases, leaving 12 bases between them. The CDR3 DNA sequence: TGTGCCATCAGTGAGTCTGGCAGACGAGGTTCACCCCTCCACTTT. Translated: CAISESGRRGSPLHF.

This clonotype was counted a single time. CDR3 DNA: TGTGCCAGCTCACTCGGGGCGACAGTCAACAATCAGCCCCAGCATTTT. Its protein is CASSLGATVNNQPQHF. The chain joins TRBV18 to TRBJ1-5; a possible D gene is TRBD1 (5 bases). This CDR3 spans 16 amino acids. CDR1 is KGHSH and CDR2 is LQKENI in the germline V gene. V gave up 4 bases and J gave up 3 bases, with 16 bases separating them.

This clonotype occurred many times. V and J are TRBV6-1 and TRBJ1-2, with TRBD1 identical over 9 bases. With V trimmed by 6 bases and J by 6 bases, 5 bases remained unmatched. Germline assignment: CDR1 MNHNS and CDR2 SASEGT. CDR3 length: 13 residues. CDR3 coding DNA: TGTGCCAGCAGGGGGACAGGGTTGAATGGCTACACCTTC. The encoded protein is CASRGTGLNGYTF.

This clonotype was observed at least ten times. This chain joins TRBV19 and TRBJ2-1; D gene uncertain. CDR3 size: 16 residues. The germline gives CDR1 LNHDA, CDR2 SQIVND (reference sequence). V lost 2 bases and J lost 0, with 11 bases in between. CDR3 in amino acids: CASSISVLSSYNEQFF. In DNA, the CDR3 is TGTGCCAGTAGTATATCAGTCCTTAGCTCCTACAATGAGCAGTTCTTC.

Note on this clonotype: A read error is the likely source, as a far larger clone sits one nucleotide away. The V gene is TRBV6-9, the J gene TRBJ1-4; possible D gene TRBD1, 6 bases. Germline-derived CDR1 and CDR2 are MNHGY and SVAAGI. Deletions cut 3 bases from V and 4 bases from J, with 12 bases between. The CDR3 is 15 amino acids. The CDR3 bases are TGTGCCAGCAGTTACGGCCGGGACAATAATGAAAAACTGTTTTTT. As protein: CASSYGRDNNEKLFF.

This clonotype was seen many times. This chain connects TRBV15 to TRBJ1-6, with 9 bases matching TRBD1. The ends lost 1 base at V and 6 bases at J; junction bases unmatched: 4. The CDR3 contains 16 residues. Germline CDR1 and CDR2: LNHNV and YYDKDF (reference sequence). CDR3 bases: TGTGCCACCAGCAGAGGAGAGGGACAGGGTAATTCACCCCTCCACTTT. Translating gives CATSRGEGQGNSPLHF.